The rows below give T cell receptor beta chains drawn from one sample of a study of shared clonotypes between healthy human individuals. Only in-frame clones appear in the TCRdb table, and some are missing; sequencing was by immunoSEQ multiplex PCR. The sample shows about 1.5 million clones, 98% of them seen only once. Material: naive CD4+ T cells sorted from blood. These receptors were obtained from a man aged 25 to 40 in good health. CDR3s include the opening cysteine and the closing phenylalanine or tryptophan. The D gene is left open where the match is weak. The size entry is marked missing in some rows and otherwise reads once, few, many or a size class.

cdr3_length,d_call,v_call,j_call,clone_size,cdr3_nt,cdr3_aa
16,-,TRBV5-6,TRBJ1-3,-,TGTGCCAGCAGCGACCGGACAGTAACCCCTGGAAACACCATATATTTT,CASSDRTVTPGNTIYF
13,-,TRBV7-2,TRBJ2-3,-,TGTGCCAGCAATAGAAGAGGGGCAGATACGCAGTATTTT,CASNRRGADTQYF
14,TRBD1,TRBV5-1,TRBJ1-2,-,TGCGCCAGCAGCTTGGGACAGGGTATCTATGGCTACACCTTC,CASSLGQGIYGYTF
12,TRBD1,TRBV7-9,TRBJ2-1,-,TGTGCCAGCAGCCGAGGACAGGATGAGACGTTCTTC,CASSRGQDETFF
13,-,TRBV7-9,TRBJ1-5,-,TGTGCCAGCAGCTTGGGCTTGGGGCAGCCCCAGCATTTT,CASSLGLGQPQHF
12,-,TRBV6-1,TRBJ1-2,-,TGTGCCAGCGGGGAACCGTCCGACGGCTACACCTTC,CASGEPSDGYTF
18,TRBD2,TRBV10-2,TRBJ2-2,-,TGCGCCAGCCGAGCCCGAACAACTAGCGGGATCAACACCGGGGAGCTGTTTTTT,CASRARTTSGINTGELFF
17,-,TRBV19,TRBJ2-6,-,TGTGCCAGTAGTATCGGGCCGACCTTGTCCGGGGCCAACGTCCTGACTTTC,CASSIGPTLSGANVLTF
12,-,TRBV6-1,TRBJ1-5,-,TGTGCCAGCAGTGAAGCCAGACGGCCCCAGCATTTT,CASSEARRPQHF
13,TRBD2,TRBV28,TRBJ2-4,-,TGTGCCAGCAGCCCATCACTAGCGTCCATTCAGTACTTC,CASSPSLASIQYF
11,-,TRBV18,TRBJ1-1,-,TGTGCCAGCTCACTCGGGTTTGAAGCTTTCTTT,CASSLGFEAFF
16,-,TRBV5-6,TRBJ1-4,-,TGTGCCAGCAGTCTCCGACTTGCGGGGGGGCCTGAAAAACTGTTTTTT,CASSLRLAGGPEKLFF
12,-,TRBV9,TRBJ2-7,-,TGTGCCAGCAGCCCCCCGGGGAGAGAGCAGTACTTC,CASSPPGREQYF
14,-,TRBV19,TRBJ2-2,once,TGTGCCACCCCGTTTAACAGAAACACCGGGGAGCTGTTTTTT,CATPFNRNTGELFF
14,TRBD2,TRBV6-1,TRBJ2-1,-,TGTGCCAGCAAGACTAGCGGGAGTTACAATGAGCAGTTCTTC,CASKTSGSYNEQFF
15,TRBD1,TRBV29-1,TRBJ1-1,-,TGCAGCGTTGAAGGGGTGGGACAGGGGGCCGCTGAAGCTTTCTTT,CSVEGVGQGAAEAFF
16,-,TRBV4-3,TRBJ1-2,-,TGCGCCAGCAGCCAAGAGGGACCGGGACCGAGATATGGCTACACCTTC,CASSQEGPGPRYGYTF
17,-,TRBV27,TRBJ1-4,-,TGTGCCAGCAGTCCCCGGGGCCCCCGCTGGGATCACGAAAAACTGTTTTTT,CASSPRGPRWDHEKLFF
15,-,TRBV9,TRBJ1-1,-,TGTGCCAGCAGCGTAAACCCGACAGGGAACACTGAAGCTTTCTTT,CASSVNPTGNTEAFF
14,-,TRBV29-1,TRBJ2-6,-,TGCAGCGTTCAGGGTACTGCTGGGGCCAACGTCCTGACTTTC,CSVQGTAGANVLTF
17,-,TRBV7-6,TRBJ1-2,-,TGTGCCAGCAGCTTATTACAGTACGGGTCCCGGGACTATGGCTACACCTTC,CASSLLQYGSRDYGYTF
15,-,TRBV6-5,TRBJ1-1,-,TGTGCCAGCAGTTACTCGGGGGGCATGAACACTGAAGCTTTCTTT,CASSYSGGMNTEAFF
15,TRBD1,TRBV25-1,TRBJ2-7,-,TGTGCCAGCAGTCCGATCGGGACAGGGGCCTACGAGCAGTACTTC,CASSPIGTGAYEQYF
16,TRBD2,TRBV27,TRBJ2-1,-,TGTGCCAGCAGAAGGAACTTAGCGGGGGGTTACAATGAGCAGTTCTTC,CASRRNLAGGYNEQFF
16,TRBD1,TRBV6-5,TRBJ2-3,-,TGTGCCAGCAGTTACTCGGACAGGGGTAGCACAGATACGCAGTATTTT,CASSYSDRGSTDTQYF
15,TRBD1,TRBV7-9,TRBJ2-1,-,TGTGCCAGCAGCCGCAGGCCGACAGGGTTTAATGAGCAGTTCTTC,CASSRRPTGFNEQFF
18,TRBD2,TRBV30,TRBJ2-2,-,TGTGCCTGGAGAGCTTTTCCGGGACTAGCGGCGAACACCGGGGAGCTGTTTTTT,CAWRAFPGLAANTGELFF
13,-,TRBV2,TRBJ1-1,once,TGTGCCAGCAGTGGGACGGCGGGAGGTCGAGCTTTCTTT,CASSGTAGGRAFF
15,TRBD1,TRBV27,TRBJ2-7,-,TGTGCCAGCAGTCAAACACCGGGACAGGGGGGGGAGCAGTACTTC,CASSQTPGQGGEQYF
18,-,TRBV11-2,TRBJ1-4,-,TGTGCCAGCAGCTTGAGGGCCAAGACGCGAGAGGGTTGGGAAAAACTGTTTTTT,CASSLRAKTREGWEKLFF
11,-,TRBV29-1,TRBJ1-1,-,TGCAGCGGGTACATGAACACTGAAGCTTTCTTT,CSGYMNTEAFF